The 28 T cell receptor beta chains in this list originate from one sample, sequenced in a study of beta chain features in type 1 diabetes. Study-wide results and caveats: There was a moderate but significant shortening of TCRB CDR3s in all four CD4+ subsets of Type 1 diabetes patients.

The sequenced template was cDNA made from the entire isolated RNA. Repertoires were generated with immunoSEQ multiplex PCR, while TCRdb's copy carries only in-frame clones and drops some. The repertoire holds around 260,000 clones, with roughly 20% as singletons. Their cognate antigens are unknown. The material sequenced was naive CD4+ T cells from blood. The receptors originated from a woman aged 40 to 55 with type 1 diabetes.

The rearrangement joins TRBV5-1 to TRBJ2-1, with 7 nucleotides matching TRBD2. Per germline, CDR1 SGHRS and CDR2 YFSETQ. The CDR3 length is 14 residues. Unmatched junction bases numbered 4, after V lost 0 bases and J lost 7 bases. This CDR3 reads CASSLEGGRNEQFF. The CDR3 nucleotides read TGCGCCAGCAGCTTGGAGGGCGGGAGAAATGAGCAGTTCTTC.

This clone has just a few counts. This chain uses TRBV5-1 with TRBJ1-2, with D perhaps matching TRBD1 (5 bases). The CDR3 totals 13 residues. Germline CDR1 reads SGHRS; CDR2 reads YFSETQ. V lost 4 bases and J 8 bases, leaving 15 bases between the germline ends. The CDR3 DNA is TGCGCCAGCAGCCCACCAGGGTTCTACGGCTACACCTTC. As protein: CASSPPGFYGYTF.

The rearrangement joins TRBV15 to TRBJ1-1, with 11 bases that match TRBD1. Germline trimming cut 0 bases from V and 1 base from J; bases unmatched to any gene: 4. The germline CDR1 and CDR2 sequences are LNHNV and YYDKDF (reference sequence). The CDR3 consists of 17 residues. The CDR3 is CATSRDGDRGANTEAFF. The CDR3 DNA sequence: TGTGCCACCAGCAGAGATGGGGACAGGGGGGCGAACACTGAAGCTTTCTTT.

Only a few counts were recorded for this clone. The chain is built from TRBV6-5 and TRBJ2-1; weak D call: TRBD2 (6 bases). The ends were cut back, 2 bases at V and 8 bases at J, with 16 bases in the middle. Germline CDR1 and CDR2: MNHEY and SVGAGI. The CDR3 runs to 15 residues. CDR3 in amino acids: CASSYLRGMSYEQFF. The CDR3 nucleotides read TGTGCCAGCAGTTACCTGCGCGGGATGAGCTATGAGCAGTTCTTC.

The count of this clone is one. The J gene is TRBJ1-5, the V gene TRBV30, with D possibly being TRBD1 (6 bases). The CDR3 sequence is 16 residues long. Trimming stripped 3 bases from V and 4 bases from J, with 19 bases between. Germline lookup yields CDR1 GTSNPN and CDR2 SVGIG (reference sequence). The CDR3 bases are TGTGCCTGGAGCTTAGGGGACATGGGGGAAAATCAGCCCCAGCATTTT. It codes for CAWSLGDMGENQPQHF. Full variable domain (rest looked up from reference TRBV30 and TRBJ1-5): SQTIHQWPATLVQPVGSPLSLECTVEGTSNPNLYWYRQAAGRGLQLLFYSVGIGQISSEVPQNLSASRPQDRQFILSSKKLLLSDSGFYLCAWSLGDMGENQPQHFGDGTRLSIL.

The chain recombines TRBV15 with TRBJ2-1, with TRBD2 matching 11 bases. CDR1 and CDR2 from the germline V gene are LNHNV and YYDKDF (reference sequence). This CDR3 region has 16 residues. Trimming took 5 bases from V and 7 from J; bases not matched to a gene: 10. CDR3 DNA: TGTGCCACCAGCCCAATAGCGGGGGGGCCCGCTAATGAGCAGTTCTTC. It encodes CATSPIAGGPANEQFF.

In its sample, this clone was seen a few times. J is TRBJ1-6 and V is TRBV9; the match to TRBD1 covers 12 bases. This CDR3 contains 17 residues. Per germline, CDR1 SGDLS and CDR2 YYNGEE. V gave up 3 bases and J gave up 9 bases; unmatched junction bases: 10. CDR3 coding DNA: TGTGCCAGCAGCGCCCCCGGGACAGGGGGCCTCGGTTCACCCCTCCACTTT. As protein: CASSAPGTGGLGSPLHF.

This chain links TRBV18 with TRBJ2-7; the match to TRBD1 covers 7 bases. V lost 5 bases, J lost 5 bases, and 9 bases stayed unmatched. The V gene's germline CDR1 is KGHSH and CDR2 LQKENI. This CDR3 region has 14 residues. CDR3 nucleotides: TGTGCCAGCTCAACACAGGGGATTGAGGACGAGCAGTACTTC. Amino acids: CASSTQGIEDEQYF. The full variable domain, with the rest looked up from reference TRBV18 and TRBJ2-7, is NAGVMQNPRHLVRRRGQEARLRCSPMKGHSHVYWYRQLPEEGLKFMVYLQKENIIDESGMPKERFSAEFPKEGPSILRIQQVVRGDSAAYFCASSTQGIEDEQYFGPGTRLTVT.

This chain uses TRBV19 with TRBJ2-1, with D perhaps TRBD2 (6 bases). In germline, CDR1 is LNHDA, CDR2 SQIVND (reference sequence). The CDR3 length is 14 residues. V shed 3 bases and J shed 7 bases, with 13 bases lying between them. The CDR3 protein is CASSIIGGVNEQFF. The DNA of the CDR3 is TGTGCCAGTAGTATCATCGGCGGGGTAAATGAGCAGTTCTTC.

V and J are TRBV11-2 and TRBJ2-7, with D hard to call. CDR3 size: 12 residues. From germline, CDR1 is SGHAT and CDR2 FQNNGV. V shed 4 bases and J shed 3 bases, with 7 bases lying between them. Here the CDR3 DNA reads TGTGCCAGCAGCTCCAGACTCTACGAGCAGTACTTC. Translated: CASSSRLYEQYF.

This clone has only a few counts. The CDR3 is CSVQEVASGNEQFF. In DNA form, the CDR3 reads TGCAGCGTCCAAGAGGTAGCGTCCGGTAATGAGCAGTTCTTC. V usage is TRBV29-1 and J usage is TRBJ2-1; D possibly corresponds to TRBD2 (5 bases). The CDR3 contains 14 residues. Germline CDR1 and CDR2: SQVTM and ANQGSEA. V was cut by 6 bases and J by 7 bases, with 19 bases left in between.

The rearrangement uses TRBV28 and TRBJ1-1; a weak D match, TRBD1 (6 bases). Trimming pared 4 bases from V and 8 bases from J, leaving 11 bases between. The CDR3 runs to 12 residues. Germline-derived CDR1 and CDR2 are MDHEN and SYDVKM. The CDR3 DNA follows: TGTGCCAGCAGTTCCCTTACAGGGGAAGCTTTCTTT. Translating gives CASSSLTGEAFF.

This clone was detected a few times. This sequence joins TRBV7-3 and TRBJ2-1; 7 bases are shared with TRBD1. CDR1 SGHTA and CDR2 FQGTGA come from the germline V gene. Trimming removed 3 bases from V and 0 bases from J; junction bases left unmatched: 11. The CDR3 consists of 18 residues. The CDR3 DNA follows: TGTGCCAGCAGCTTGCTTATTGGACAGGCAAACTCCTACAATGAGCAGTTCTTC. As protein: CASSLLIGQANSYNEQFF.

The rearrangement uses TRBV9 and TRBJ2-3; 9 bases match TRBD1. Germline assignment: CDR1 SGDLS and CDR2 YYNGEE. The V segment lost 2 bases and the J segment 4 bases; nucleotides outside the gene matches: 8. The CDR3 runs to 16 residues. CDR3 nucleotides: TGTGCCAGCAGCGTCGACGGACAGGGGAAGGCAGATACGCAGTATTTT. The encoded protein is CASSVDGQGKADTQYF.

This chain links TRBV5-1 with TRBJ2-7, with 9 bases lining up with TRBD1. Germline CDR1 is SGHRS and CDR2 is YFSETQ. This CDR3 comprises 14 residues. Trimming took 5 bases from V and 3 from J; bases not matched to a gene: 6. DNA for the CDR3: TGCGCCAGCAGACCGGGACAGGGAGTCTACGAGCAGTACTTC. As protein: CASRPGQGVYEQYF.

This sequence joins TRBV29-1 and TRBJ1-2; D call uncertain. This CDR3 has 16 residues. Trimming shortened V by 3 bases and J by 0 bases, and 17 bases separated the two germline ends. Germline CDR1 is SQVTM and CDR2 is ANQGSEA. CDR3 sequence reads: CSVDAPQRRSNYGYTF. The CDR3 DNA follows: TGCAGCGTTGACGCGCCCCAGCGGCGCTCTAACTATGGCTACACCTTC.

This clone was counted between two and nine times. The chain recombines TRBV7-2 with TRBJ2-7; D is unclear. With 0 bases removed from V and 5 bases from J, the gap between germline ends came to 8 bases. CDR3 length: 13 residues. Per germline, CDR1 SGHTA and CDR2 FQGNSA. In nucleotides, the CDR3 is TGTGCCAGCAGCTTAGCGCTTAGCCACGAGCAGTACTTC. It translates to CASSLALSHEQYF.

Concerning this clone: A read error may produce the germline difference seen at one junction end. The genes are TRBV7-3 and TRBJ1-3; D gene uncertain. The CDR3 is made up of 16 amino acids. Germline assignment: CDR1 SGHTA and CDR2 FQGTGA. In nucleotides, the CDR3 is TGTGCCAGCAGCCTAACCGGGTCCGCCTCTGGAAACACCATATATTTT. Protein product: CASSLTGSASGNTIYF.

The chain joins TRBV9 to TRBJ1-2, with D perhaps matching TRBD1 (5 bases). V was cut by 2 bases and J by 4 bases, with 9 bases left in between. The germline gives CDR1 SGDLS, CDR2 YYNGEE. This CDR3 contains 13 residues. The CDR3 sequence is CASSVEGTYGYTF. The CDR3 DNA follows: TGTGCCAGCAGCGTGGAGGGGACCTATGGCTACACCTTC.

The genes are TRBV25-1 and TRBJ2-5; 8 bases line up with TRBD1. The CDR3 extends over 16 amino acids. CDR1 MGHDK and CDR2 SYGVNS come from the germline V gene. The junction had 12 bases not matched to a gene; V was cut back by 4 bases and J by 5 bases. CDR3 nucleotide sequence: TGTGCCAGCAGTGGGGTATTACAGGGGGAAGGGGAGACCCAGTACTTC. It specifies CASSGVLQGEGETQYF.

The chain recombines TRBV28 with TRBJ2-1, with TRBD2 matching over 12 bases. This CDR3 region has 15 residues. Looked up from germline, CDR1 is MDHEN and CDR2 is SYDVKM. The ends lost 9 bases at V and 1 base at J; junction bases unmatched: 4. The CDR3 loop is CASRLAGESYNEQFF. CDR3 nucleotide sequence: TGTGCCAGTAGACTAGCGGGGGAATCCTACAATGAGCAGTTCTTC.

V is TRBV19 and J is TRBJ1-2; D remains unclear. With 1 base removed from V and 4 bases from J, the gap between germline ends came to 7 bases. The CDR3 spans 13 residues. Germline CDR1 LNHDA, CDR2 SQIVND (reference sequence). The CDR3 sequence: CASSIAFPYGYTF. CDR3 sequence (DNA): TGTGCCAGTAGTATAGCCTTTCCCTATGGCTACACCTTC.

This clone has just a few counts. The V gene is TRBV4-1, the J gene TRBJ2-7; 10 positions agree with TRBD1. V lost 4 bases to trimming and J lost 3 bases; unmatched junction nucleotides: 3. This CDR3 comprises 14 residues. Germline V CDR1 and CDR2: MGHRA, YSYEKL. The CDR3 DNA reads TGCGCCAGCAGCCCGGGACAGGGGCTCTACGAGCAGTACTTC. It is translated as CASSPGQGLYEQYF.

The chain has TRBV7-9 and TRBJ2-1; D unresolved. The CDR3 runs 14 residues. The germline gives CDR1 SEHNR, CDR2 FQNEAQ (reference sequence). Trimming shortened V by 5 bases and J by 3 bases, and 11 bases separated the two germline ends. In nucleotides, the CDR3 is TGTGCCAGCAGCCGCTGGCAGGACTACAATGAGCAGTTCTTC. Protein sequence: CASSRWQDYNEQFF. Full variable domain (rest looked up from reference TRBV7-9 and TRBJ2-1): DTGVSQNPRHKITKRGQNVTFRCDPISEHNRLYWYRQTLGQGPEFLTYFQNEAQLEKSRLLSDRFSAERPKGSFSTLEIQRTEQGDSAMYLCASSRWQDYNEQFFGPGTRLTVL.

The chain couples TRBV9 to TRBJ1-3, with no clear D. The germline V and J ends were trimmed by 0 bases and 0 bases, with 13 bases remaining between them. This CDR3 has 17 residues. Germline CDR1 is SGDLS and CDR2 is YYNGEE. The CDR3 region is CASSVGAVTSSGNTIYF. CDR3 bases: TGTGCCAGCAGCGTAGGGGCAGTCACCTCCTCTGGAAACACCATATATTTT.

This chain joins TRBV7-2 and TRBJ1-2, with D unresolved. V was shortened by 5 bases and J by 8 bases, with 9 bases between the two germline ends. CDR1 and CDR2 (germline): SGHTA, FQGNSA. CDR3 length: 11 residues. This chain's CDR3 is CASSPTVGYTF. The CDR3 DNA reads as TGTGCCAGCAGCCCCACAGTGGGCTACACCTTC.

The rearrangement links TRBV10-3 to TRBJ2-1, with 8 nucleotides matching TRBD2. The CDR3 runs to 17 residues. After removal of 3 bases from V and 5 bases from J, the junction contained 12 bases not matched to a gene. Per germline, CDR1 ENHRY and CDR2 SYGVKD. The CDR3 reads CAISEDGGASINNEQFF. The CDR3 nucleotides read TGTGCCATCAGTGAAGACGGGGGGGCGTCAATCAACAATGAGCAGTTCTTC.

The chain couples TRBV5-1 to TRBJ1-2, with a weak D call TRBD1 (6 bases). Trimming pared 0 bases from V and 3 bases from J, leaving 15 bases between. The CDR3 length is 16 residues. Per germline, CDR1 SGHRS and CDR2 YFSETQ. CDR3 residues: CASSLASGEIYYGYTF. CDR3 in DNA: TGCGCCAGCAGCTTGGCTTCAGGGGAAATCTACTATGGCTACACCTTC.